The clone carrying this TCR beta chain came up once. The antigen remains undetermined. The method was immunoSEQ multiplex PCR; TCRdb's version includes in-frame clones alone and lacks a portion of them. The table shows over 80,000 clones, with around 77% occurring only once. This CDR3 comprises 12 residues. V was shortened by 5 bases and J by 4 bases, with 8 bases between the two germline ends. This entry belongs to a study of vaccination effects on CD4 cells after COVID-19. Study-wide results and caveats: The study enrolled few convalescent patients and sampled no early post-infection timepoints. Both infection-induced and vaccine-induced clones contracted markedly at late post-vaccination timepoints.

In the ViraFEST assay, antigen-specific CD4+ clonotypes were identified by expansion after peptide-pool stimulation. When around nine days of culture had elapsed, CD4+ T cells were isolated. Everyone in the study got two shots of either the BNT162b2 or mRNA-1273 vaccine. Nucleocapsid antibodies stayed negative before and after vaccination, showing no earlier SARS-CoV-2 infection. Half the medium was swapped for IL-2 medium on days 3 and 7. The genes are TRBV12-3 or TRBV12-4 and TRBJ1-1, with no clear D. The clonotype originates from a human donor who received a COVID-19 vaccine. The sample consisted of CD4+ T cells from PBMCs cultured with HCoV-OC43 spike peptides, taken after COVID-19 vaccination. Subset reported: HCoV-OC43 spike overlapping peptide pool stimulation. The CDR3 DNA reads as TGTGCCAGCAGTCGGACTTCCACTGAAGCTTTCTTT. Translating it yields CASSRTSTEAFF.